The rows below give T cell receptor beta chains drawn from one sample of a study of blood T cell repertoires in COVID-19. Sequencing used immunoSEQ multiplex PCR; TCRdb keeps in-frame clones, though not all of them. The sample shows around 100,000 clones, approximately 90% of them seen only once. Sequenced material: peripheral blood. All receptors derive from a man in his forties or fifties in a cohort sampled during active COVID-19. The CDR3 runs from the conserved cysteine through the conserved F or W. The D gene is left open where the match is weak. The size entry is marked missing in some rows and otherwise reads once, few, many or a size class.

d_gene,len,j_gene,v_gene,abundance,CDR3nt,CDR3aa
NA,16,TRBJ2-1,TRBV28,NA,TGTGCCAGCAGTTTACGTGCTTCAGGGGCCCTCGATGAGCAGTTCTTC,CASSLRASGALDEQFF
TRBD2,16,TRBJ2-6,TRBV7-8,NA,TGTGCCAGCAGCTCCCGGGGGGGTAGCGGGGCCAACGTCCTGACTTTC,CASSSRGGSGANVLTF
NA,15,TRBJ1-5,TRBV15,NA,TGTGCCACCAGCAGAACGAACAGGGCCACTCAGCCCCAGCATTTT,CATSRTNRATQPQHF
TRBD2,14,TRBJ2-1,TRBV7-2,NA,TGTGCCAGCAGCTCGGGACTAGCGTACAATGAGCAGTTCTTC,CASSSGLAYNEQFF
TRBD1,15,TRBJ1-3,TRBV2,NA,TGTGCCAGCAGAGTCGGGACAGGATATGAAAACACCATATATTTT,CASRVGTGYENTIYF
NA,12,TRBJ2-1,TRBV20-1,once,TGCAGTGCCAGTCCCAGCAGGAATGAGCAGTTCTTC,CSASPSRNEQFF
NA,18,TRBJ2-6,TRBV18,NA,TGTGCCAGCTCACCAGCCCTGGGGCAAAACTCTGGGGCCAACGTCCTGACTTTC,CASSPALGQNSGANVLTF
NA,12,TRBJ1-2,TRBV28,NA,TGTGCCAGCAGTTTAGGGGGCCGGAACTACACCTTC,CASSLGGRNYTF
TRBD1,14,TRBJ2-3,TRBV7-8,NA,TGTGCCAGCAGCCGAGGACAGGTCACAGATACGCAGTATTTT,CASSRGQVTDTQYF
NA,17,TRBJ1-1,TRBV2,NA,TGTGCCAGCAGTGAGCGGGGGGGACGAAGTCGGTACACTGAAGCTTTCTTT,CASSERGGRSRYTEAFF
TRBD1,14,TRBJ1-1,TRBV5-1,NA,TGCGCCAGCAGCAGGACAGGGTTGAACACTGAAGCTTTCTTT,CASSRTGLNTEAFF
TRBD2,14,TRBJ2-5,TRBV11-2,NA,TGTGCCAGCAGCTTAGTTGCTAGCGGAGAGACCCAGTACTTC,CASSLVASGETQYF
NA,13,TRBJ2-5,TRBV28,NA,TGTGCCAGCATCTCTGAGGCCTGGCAGACCCAGTACTTC,CASISEAWQTQYF
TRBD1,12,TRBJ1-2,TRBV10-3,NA,TGTGCCATCAGTGAGGGACAGGGCGTCTACACCTTC,CAISEGQGVYTF
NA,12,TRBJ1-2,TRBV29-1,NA,TGCAGCGCCGGGGGTCTTCACTATGGCTACACCTTC,CSAGGLHYGYTF
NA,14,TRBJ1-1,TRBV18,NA,TGTGCCAGCTCACCCTACCGGGGGAACACTGAAGCTTTCTTT,CASSPYRGNTEAFF
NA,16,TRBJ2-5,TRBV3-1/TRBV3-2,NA,TGTGCCAGCAGCCAGACACGGACATCTACGAGAGAGACCCAGTACTTC,CASSQTRTSTRETQYF
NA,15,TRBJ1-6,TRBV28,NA,TGTGCCAGTCGCCCCCGGGAAAGACTCAATTCACCCCTCCACTTT,CASRPRERLNSPLHF
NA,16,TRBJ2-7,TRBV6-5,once,TGTGCCAGCAGTTACTCTTGGGTTGACAGCAGGTACGAGCAGTACTTC,CASSYSWVDSRYEQYF
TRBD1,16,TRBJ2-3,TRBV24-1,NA,TGTGCCACCAGTGACCAAGGGACAGGGGGACCAGATACGCAGTATTTT,CATSDQGTGGPDTQYF
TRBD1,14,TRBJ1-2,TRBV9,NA,TGTGCCAGCAGCGCGGGACAGGGGGCGTTTGGCTACACCTTC,CASSAGQGAFGYTF
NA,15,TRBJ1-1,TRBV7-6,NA,TGTGCCAGCAGCTTAGGGGCAGGGATGAACACTGAAGCTTTCTTT,CASSLGAGMNTEAFF
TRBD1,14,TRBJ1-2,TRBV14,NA,TGTGCCAGCAGCGTAGCAGGGGGCTCCTATGGCTACACCTTC,CASSVAGGSYGYTF
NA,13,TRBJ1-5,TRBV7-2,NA,TGTGCCAGCACCAGTGGAGTGCGGCAGCCCCAGCATTTT,CASTSGVRQPQHF
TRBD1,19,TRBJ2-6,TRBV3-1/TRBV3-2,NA,TGTGCCAGCAGCCCGGGCTGGACAGGGGGCCCCACTGGGGCCAACGTCCTGACTTTC,CASSPGWTGGPTGANVLTF
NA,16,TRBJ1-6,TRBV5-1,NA,TGCGCCAGCAGCTTCCAGCCAAAGGGGCACGATTCACCCCTCCACTTT,CASSFQPKGHDSPLHF
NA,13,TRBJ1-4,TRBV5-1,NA,TGCGCCAGCAGCTTGGAAGCCGGTGAAAAACTGTTTTTT,CASSLEAGEKLFF
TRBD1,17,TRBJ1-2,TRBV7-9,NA,TGTGCCAGCAGCTCCCAGGGACAGGGAGGGAGCGGTTTTGGCTACACCTTC,CASSSQGQGGSGFGYTF
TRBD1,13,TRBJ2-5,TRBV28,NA,TGTGCCAGCAGCAGGGGGCGCGGAGAGACCCAGTACTTC,CASSRGRGETQYF
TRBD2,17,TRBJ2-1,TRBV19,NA,TGTGCCAGTAGTATGTTAGCGGGGGGGCCAGTAGAGAATGAGCAGTTCTTC,CASSMLAGGPVENEQFF
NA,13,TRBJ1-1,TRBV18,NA,TGTGCCAGCTCACAGTTACAGGGTTGGGAAGCTTTCTTT,CASSQLQGWEAFF
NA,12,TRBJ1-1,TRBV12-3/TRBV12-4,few,TGTGCCAGCAGTTTAACACCGGGTGAAGCTTTCTTT,CASSLTPGEAFF
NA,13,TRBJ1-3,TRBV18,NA,TGTGCCAGCTCACCCGAACAGGGAAACACCATATATTTT,CASSPEQGNTIYF
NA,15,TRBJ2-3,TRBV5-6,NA,TGTGCCAGCAGCTTGCGGGGTATACAGAGCGGTACGCAGTATTTT,CASSLRGIQSGTQYF
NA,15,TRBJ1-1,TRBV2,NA,TGTGCCAGCAGCGGAGGGGGGGGCTTTAACACTGAAGCTTTCTTT,CASSGGGGFNTEAFF
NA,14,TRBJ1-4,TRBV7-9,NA,TGTGCCAGCAGCTTCGACAAGATTAATGAAAAACTGTTTTTT,CASSFDKINEKLFF
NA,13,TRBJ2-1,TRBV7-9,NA,TGTGCCAGCAGGGGGCTGATGTACAATGAGCAGTTCTTC,CASRGLMYNEQFF
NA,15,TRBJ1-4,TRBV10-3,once,TGTGCCATCAGTGAGGGACAGCCAACTAATGAAAAACTGTTTTTT,CAISEGQPTNEKLFF
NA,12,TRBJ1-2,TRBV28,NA,TGTGCCAGCAGTCAGATCAACTATGGCTACACCTTC,CASSQINYGYTF
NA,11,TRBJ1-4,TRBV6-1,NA,TGTGCCAGCAGTGATCTCCAAAAACTGTTTTTT,CASSDLQKLFF
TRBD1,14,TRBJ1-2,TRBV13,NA,TGTGCCAGCAGCTTGGACAGGGGAGTCAATGGCTACACCTTC,CASSLDRGVNGYTF
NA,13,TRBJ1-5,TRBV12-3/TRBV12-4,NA,TGTGCCAGCGGGCACGGGGGGGAGCGAGCCCAGCATTTT,CASGHGGERAQHF
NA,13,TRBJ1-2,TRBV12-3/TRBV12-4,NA,TGTGCCAGCAGTTTCCAGGGCCTCTATGGCTACACCTTC,CASSFQGLYGYTF
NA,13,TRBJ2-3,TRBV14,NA,TGTGCCAGCAGCCTCCGGAGCACAGATACGCAGTATTTT,CASSLRSTDTQYF
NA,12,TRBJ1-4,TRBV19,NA,TGTGCCAGTAGTATAGTCCGGGGAAAACTGTTTTTT,CASSIVRGKLFF
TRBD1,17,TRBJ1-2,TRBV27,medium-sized,TGTGCCAGCAGTAACTCCGGGACAGGGGTTTCTAACTATGGCTACACCTTC,CASSNSGTGVSNYGYTF
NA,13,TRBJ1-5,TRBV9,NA,TGTGCCAGCAGCGCCCAGGAAGGTCAGCCCCAGCATTTT,CASSAQEGQPQHF
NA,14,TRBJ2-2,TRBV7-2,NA,TGTGCCAGCAGCTTAGGGGTACAGACCGGGGAGCTGTTTTTT,CASSLGVQTGELFF
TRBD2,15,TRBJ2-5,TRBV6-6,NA,TGTGCCAGCAGTCCCCCTCGGGGGGGCTCGGAGACCCAGTACTTC,CASSPPRGGSETQYF
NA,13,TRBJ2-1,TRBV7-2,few,TGTGCCAGCAGCCCCTTTAGCCCCAATGAGCAGTTCTTC,CASSPFSPNEQFF
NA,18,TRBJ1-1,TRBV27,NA,TGTGCCAGCAGTTTAGTAGCGCCGGGTTCCGTGATGAACACTGAAGCTTTCTTT,CASSLVAPGSVMNTEAFF
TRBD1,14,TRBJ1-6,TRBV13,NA,TGTGCCAGCAGCCCCTCCGGGACAGGGTTAACCCTCCACTTT,CASSPSGTGLTLHF
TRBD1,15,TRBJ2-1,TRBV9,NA,TGTGCCAGCAGCGTAGGGGTAGGGGGCGGCAATGAGCAGTTCTTC,CASSVGVGGGNEQFF